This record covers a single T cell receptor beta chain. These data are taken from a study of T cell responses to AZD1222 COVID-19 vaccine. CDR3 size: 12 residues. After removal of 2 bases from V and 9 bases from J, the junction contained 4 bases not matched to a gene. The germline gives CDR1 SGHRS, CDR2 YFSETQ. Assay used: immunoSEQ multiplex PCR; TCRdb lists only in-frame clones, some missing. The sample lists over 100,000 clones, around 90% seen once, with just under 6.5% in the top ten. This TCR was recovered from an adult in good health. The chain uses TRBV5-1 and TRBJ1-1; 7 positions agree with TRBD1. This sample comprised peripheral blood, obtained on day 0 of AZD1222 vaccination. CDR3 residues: CASSFAGQQAFF. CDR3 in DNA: TGCGCCAGCAGCTTCGCGGGACAGCAAGCTTTCTTT.